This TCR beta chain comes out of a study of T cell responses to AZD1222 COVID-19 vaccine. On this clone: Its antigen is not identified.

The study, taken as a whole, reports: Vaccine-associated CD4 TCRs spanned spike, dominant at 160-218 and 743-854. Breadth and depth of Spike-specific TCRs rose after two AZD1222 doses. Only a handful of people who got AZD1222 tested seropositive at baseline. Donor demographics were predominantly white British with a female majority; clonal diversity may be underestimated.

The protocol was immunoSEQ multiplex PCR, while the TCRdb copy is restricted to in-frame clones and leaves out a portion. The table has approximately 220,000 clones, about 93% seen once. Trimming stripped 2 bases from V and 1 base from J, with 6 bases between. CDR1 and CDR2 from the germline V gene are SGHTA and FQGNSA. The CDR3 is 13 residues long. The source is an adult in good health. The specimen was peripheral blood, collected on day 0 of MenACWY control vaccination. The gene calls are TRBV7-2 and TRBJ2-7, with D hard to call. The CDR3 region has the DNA TGTGCCAGCAGCTTAAAGGCTTCCTACGAGCAGTACTTC. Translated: CASSLKASYEQYF.